The following is a T cell receptor (beta chain) sequence with its context. Its antigen is unidentified. Nominally healthy donors provided the samples, though records likely missed some immune exposures. The source of the sample is a study of cytomegalovirus exposure and HLA in healthy donors. Study-level information: Unique TCR beta sequences numbering over 100 million came from 190 million or so T cells in an earlier analysis.

Study-wide results and caveats: In all likelihood, a cluster of highly shared sequence variants was a sequencing artifact. Across HLA loci, a later analysis found differing TCR association rates, with DRB1 most and HLA-C fewest.

Germline V CDR1 and CDR2: SGHNT, YYREEE (reference sequence). CDR3 size: 17 residues. The V end lost 0 bases, the J end lost 4 bases, and 19 bases lay between the germline ends. The PCR contained 60 Vbeta and 13 Jbeta primers. Generated by immunoSEQ multiplex PCR, the TCRdb table keeps only in-frame clones and is missing some. The sample comprises under 200,000 clones, 70% to 90% of which are singletons, and over 0.65% rests with the top ten. The chain joins TRBV5-4 to TRBJ1-2, with D perhaps matching TRBD1 (5 bases). The sample taken for sequencing was PBMCs. The receptor was isolated from a woman aged 18-29 years in good health and CMV-seronegative. CDR3 region: CASSLARIRQTIYGYTF. The DNA of the CDR3 is TGTGCCAGCAGCTTGGCCCGTATTCGACAGACCATCTATGGCTACACCTTC. The complete variable domain, with remaining parts taken from reference TRBV5-4 and TRBJ1-2, reads ETGVTQSPTHLIKTRGQQVTLRCSSQSGHNTVSWYQQALGQGPQFIFQYYREEENGRGNFPPRFSGLQFPNYSSELNVNALELDDSALYLCASSLARIRQTIYGYTFGSGTRLTVV.